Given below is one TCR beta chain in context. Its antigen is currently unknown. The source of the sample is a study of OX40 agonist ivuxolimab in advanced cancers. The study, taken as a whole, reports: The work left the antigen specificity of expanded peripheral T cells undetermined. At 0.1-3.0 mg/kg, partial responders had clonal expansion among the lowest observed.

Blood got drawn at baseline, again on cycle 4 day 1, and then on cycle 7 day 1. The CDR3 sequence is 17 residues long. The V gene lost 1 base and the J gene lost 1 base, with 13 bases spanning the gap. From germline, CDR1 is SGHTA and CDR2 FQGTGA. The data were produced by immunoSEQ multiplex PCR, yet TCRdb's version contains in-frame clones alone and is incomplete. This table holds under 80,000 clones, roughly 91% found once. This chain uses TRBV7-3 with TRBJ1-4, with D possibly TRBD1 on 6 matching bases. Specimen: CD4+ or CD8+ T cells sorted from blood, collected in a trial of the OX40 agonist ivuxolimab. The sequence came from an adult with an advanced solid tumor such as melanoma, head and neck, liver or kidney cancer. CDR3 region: CASSLRGQIRTNEKLFF. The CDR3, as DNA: TGTGCCAGCAGCTTAAGGGGGCAGATACGAACTAATGAAAAACTGTTTTTT.